The 16 T cell receptor beta chains below all came from one sample that was sequenced in a study of cytomegalovirus exposure and HLA in healthy donors (dated by TCRdb to 2017 to 2019). The protocol used for the library was the immunoSEQ multiplex PCR assay. A mixture of 60 forward primers for TCR Vbeta segments and 13 reverse primers for TCR Jbeta segments was used in the multiplex PCR. TCRdb carries this immuneACCESS record with in-frame sequences only. Its versions omit some clonotypes, under half of them owing to an unresolved V gene in the studies checked, with the rest unexplained. The sample yields over 120,000 clones; 70% were counted once. Under 2.5% of the sample comes from the top ten. The sample was PBMCs. The receptor set was obtained from a woman aged 60 to 75 in good health and CMV-seropositive.

The chain is built from TRBV30 and TRBJ1-5, with 8 bases fitting TRBD1. The CDR3 is 13 residues long. Germline trimming cut 2 bases from V and 5 bases from J; bases unmatched to any gene: 2. The germline V gene encodes CDR1 GTSNPN and CDR2 SVGIG (reference sequence). The CDR3 sequence is CAWSQQGDQPQHF. CDR3 nucleotide sequence: TGTGCCTGGAGTCAACAGGGGGATCAGCCCCAGCATTTT.

The rearrangement links TRBV30 to TRBJ2-5; 8 nucleotides align to TRBD2. This CDR3 spans 14 amino acids. Losses at the gene ends were 3 bases for V and 5 bases for J; bases not matched to a gene: 8. The germline V gene encodes CDR1 GTSNPN and CDR2 SVGIG (reference sequence). The CDR3, as DNA: TGTGCCTGGAGCATCGGGAGGGCCTGGGAGACCCAGTACTTC. Residues: CAWSIGRAWETQYF. The variable domain in full, with the rest retrieved from reference TRBV30 and TRBJ2-5, is SQTIHQWPATLVQPVGSPLSLECTVEGTSNPNLYWYRQAAGRGLQLLFYSVGIGQISSEVPQNLSASRPQDRQFILSSKKLLLSDSGFYLCAWSIGRAWETQYFGPGTRLLVL.

As regards this clone: Other DNA variants within this sample encode the same CDR3. The chain is built from TRBV4-2 and TRBJ2-3; 7 nucleotides agree with TRBD2. CDR1 is LGHNA, CDR2 YNFKEQ, per germline. This CDR3 is built from 16 residues. With V trimmed by 4 bases and J by 1 base, 8 bases remained unmatched. The CDR3 DNA follows: TGTGCCAGCAGCCCTCGACTAGCCGGGGGCACAGATACGCAGTATTTT. Translating it yields CASSPRLAGGTDTQYF.

The CDR3 DNA follows: TGTGCCAGCAGCTCCACACTAGCGGGAGAAGAGACCCAGTACTTC. It is translated as CASSSTLAGEETQYF. The V and J genes are TRBV5-6 and TRBJ2-5; TRBD2 matches 11 bases. Germline trimming cut 3 bases from V and 3 bases from J; bases unmatched to any gene: 4. The germline gives CDR1 SGHDT, CDR2 YYEEEE. This CDR3 has 15 residues.

This chain connects TRBV11-2 to TRBJ2-3; the D gene is possibly TRBD1 (6 bases). This CDR3 contains 15 residues. Trimming took 0 bases from V and 6 from J, leaving 13 bases between them. Germline CDR1 and CDR2: SGHAT and FQNNGV. Here the CDR3 reads CASSLEGRGPDTQYF. The CDR3, as DNA: TGTGCCAGCAGCTTAGAGGGCAGGGGCCCGGATACGCAGTATTTT. Based on the CDR3 plus reference TRBV11-2 and TRBJ2-3, the full variable domain is EAGVAQSPRYKIIEKRQSVAFWCNPISGHATLYWYQQILGQGPKLLIQFQNNGVVDDSQLPKDRFSAERLKGVDSTLKIQPAKLEDSAVYLCASSLEGRGPDTQYFGPGTRLTVL.

The rearrangement uses TRBV19 and TRBJ2-7; D is unclear. The CDR3 runs 15 residues. V was shortened by 7 bases and J by 2 bases, with 18 bases between the two germline ends. The germline V gene has CDR1 LNHDA and CDR2 SQIVND (reference sequence). CDR3 bases: TGTGCCAGTATTACCTCCGCGAGGCTCACCTACGAGCAGTACTTC. Translated: CASITSARLTYEQYF.

The V gene is TRBV9, the J gene TRBJ2-6; TRBD1 is a possible D gene (6 bases). Germline CDR1 reads SGDLS; CDR2 reads YYNGEE. The CDR3 has 18 amino acids. V lost 0 bases to trimming and J lost 4 bases, with 17 bases between them. In nucleotides, the CDR3 is TGTGCCAGCAGCGTAGCACTCAGGGGAGCCTCCGGGGCCAACGTCCTGACTTTC. Translation gives CASSVALRGASGANVLTF.

V is TRBV28 and J is TRBJ1-2; 7 positions agree with TRBD1. J gave up 6 bases and V 3 bases, and 4 bases lay outside the gene matches. Germline values: CDR1 MDHEN, CDR2 SYDVKM. The CDR3 is made up of 13 amino acids. CDR3 bases: TGTGCCAGCAGTTTTAGAGGGGGCAATGGCTACACCTTC. Its translation: CASSFRGGNGYTF.

There are a few counts of this clone. The V gene is TRBV14, the J gene TRBJ2-3, with 8 bases lining up with TRBD1. CDR1 is SGHDN and CDR2 is FVKESK in the germline V gene. The length of the CDR3 is 14 residues. V was pared by 4 bases and J by 3 bases, with 3 bases of the junction left unmatched. The CDR3 region has the DNA TGTGCCAGCAGCCGTCGACAGGGGACAGATACGCAGTATTTT. Amino acid sequence: CASSRRQGTDTQYF.

The chain is built from TRBV5-1 and TRBJ1-2; no reliable D call. The CDR3 has 12 amino acids. Between the trimmed V and J ends, which lost 7 bases and 3 bases, there was a span of 10 bases. From germline, CDR1 is SGHRS and CDR2 YFSETQ. CDR3 bases: TGCGCCAGCGTCACGGGGTACTATGGCTACACCTTC. It yields the protein CASVTGYYGYTF.

V and J are TRBV15 and TRBJ1-5; D is possibly TRBD1 (6 bases). Trimming took off 0 bases at V and 6 bases at J, with 9 bases between the two ends. CDR1 LNHNV and CDR2 YYDKDF come from the germline V gene (reference sequence). This CDR3 has 14 residues. CDR3 bases: TGTGCCACCAGCAGAGAGGGGGCGTTTCAGCCCCAGCATTTT. Translating gives CATSREGAFQPQHF.

The rearrangement links TRBV4-1 to TRBJ2-5; perhaps TRBD2 as D (7 bases). The CDR3 covers 15 residues. Per germline, CDR1 MGHRA and CDR2 YSYEKL. Deletions cut 4 bases from V and 4 bases from J, with 16 bases between. CDR3: CASSPAGGGRETQYF. The CDR3 nucleotides read TGCGCCAGCAGCCCGGCGGGCGGGGGCCGAGAGACCCAGTACTTC.

The V gene is TRBV6-5, the J gene TRBJ2-2; the D is unclear. V was trimmed by 6 bases and J by 5 bases, leaving 13 bases between them. Germline V gene sequence: CDR1 MNHEY, CDR2 SVGAGI. CDR3 length: 14 amino acids. The CDR3 region is CASSRSSRTGELFF. As DNA, the CDR3 is TGTGCCAGCAGCCGATCCTCTAGGACCGGGGAGCTGTTTTTT.

This chain uses TRBV27 with TRBJ2-2, with D possibly being TRBD2 (6 bases). From germline, CDR1 is MNHEY and CDR2 SMNVEV (reference sequence). Trimming removed 4 bases from V and 2 bases from J, with 11 bases in between. This CDR3 is built from 15 residues. CDR3 nucleotide sequence: TGTGCCAGCAGTTGGGGACTTATTAACACCGGGGAGCTGTTTTTT. It yields the protein CASSWGLINTGELFF.

This chain links TRBV15 with TRBJ1-5; D gene ambiguous. Looked up from germline, CDR1 is LNHNV and CDR2 is YYDKDF (reference sequence). Deletions cut 1 base from V and 6 bases from J, with 13 bases between. This CDR3 comprises 15 residues. CDR3 sequence reads: CATSRASRDLQPQHF. The CDR3 DNA reads TGTGCCACCAGCAGAGCTTCGAGGGATCTTCAGCCCCAGCATTTT. Drawing the rest from reference TRBV15 and TRBJ1-5, the complete variable domain is DAMVIQNPRYQVTQFGKPVTLSCSQTLNHNVMYWYQQKSSQAPKLLFHYYDKDFNNEADTPDNFQSRRPNTSFCFLDIRSPGLGDTAMYLCATSRASRDLQPQHFGDGTRLSIL.

This clone turned up a few times. J is TRBJ2-1 and V is TRBV5-1; TRBD1 matches at 8 bases. The CDR3 is 15 residues long. Germline loops: CDR1 SGHRS, CDR2 YFSETQ. Trimming removed 3 bases from V and 5 bases from J; junction bases left unmatched: 7. As DNA, the CDR3 is TGCGCCAGCAGCTCCGGACAGGGAAAACACAATGAGCAGTTCTTC. This sequence encodes CASSSGQGKHNEQFF.